This passage covers 19 T cell receptor beta chains from one sample sequenced in a study of identical twins. TCRdb reprocessed the 5' RACE reads with MiXCR, giving one entry per CDR3 protein. The repertoire holds 400,000 to 500,000 distinct CDR3 sequences, with around an eighth as singletons. The same sample was also used in a study of yellow fever vaccine responses in identical twins.

The sequencing sample was made of CD4+ T cells sorted from blood. The source is a woman under 30 in good health.

This rearrangement joins TRBV12-3 or TRBV12-4 to TRBJ2-3; 7 bases align to TRBD1. J gave up 2 bases and V 6 bases, and 11 bases lay outside the gene matches. The CDR3 has 16 amino acids. CDR3 coding DNA: TGTGCCAGCAGACAAGACAGGGTAGGGGTCACAGATACGCAGTATTTT. Its translation: CASRQDRVGVTDTQYF.

The sample holds one count of this clonotype. The J gene is TRBJ2-2, the V gene TRBV11-2, with 11 bases aligning to TRBD2. The germline CDR1 and CDR2 sequences are SGHAT and FQNNGV. The CDR3 totals 19 residues. V was pared by 3 bases and J by 0 bases, with 9 bases of the junction left unmatched. The CDR3 sequence is CASSFTSGSLTPNTGELFF. Here the CDR3 DNA reads TGTGCCAGCAGCTTTACTAGCGGGAGCCTTACTCCGAACACCGGGGAGCTGTTTTTT.

This rearrangement joins TRBV27 to TRBJ1-4; D possibly corresponds to TRBD1 (5 bases). V lost 8 bases and J lost 8, with 24 bases in between. The CDR3 length is 16 residues. Germline V gene sequence: CDR1 MNHEY, CDR2 SMNVEV (reference sequence). CDR3 in DNA: TGTGCCAGCTCAAACCGGGGCGGGGCAGGAGACGAAAAACTGTTTTTT. Protein product: CASSNRGGAGDEKLFF.

This clonotype has only a few counts. This chain joins TRBV3-1 and TRBJ1-4; possibly TRBD1 for D (5 bases). Trimming cost V 7 bases and J 6 bases, with 15 bases left between them. Germline CDR1 reads LGHDT; CDR2 reads YNNKEL (reference sequence). The CDR3 is 14 amino acids. CDR3 protein: CASISGGRHEKLFF. CDR3 in DNA: TGTGCCAGCATCAGCGGGGGGAGGCATGAAAAACTGTTTTTT.

This clonotype was detected only a few times. The genes are TRBV7-8 and TRBJ2-3; 7 nucleotides align to TRBD2. V shed 1 base and J 6 bases; nucleotides not matched to a gene: 13. CDR1 and CDR2 (germline): SGHVS, FQNEAQ. The CDR3 sequence is 17 residues long. CDR3 nucleotide sequence: TGTGCCAGCAGCTTAGTCCAAGCGGGGCGAGGAGCTGATACGCAGTATTTT. This translates into CASSLVQAGRGADTQYF.

The sample holds many counts of this clonotype. The chain has TRBV5-1 and TRBJ2-5; D is uncertain. V lost 4 bases and J 5 bases, leaving 18 bases between the germline ends. Germline V gives CDR1 SGHRS, CDR2 YFSETQ. There are 15 residues in the CDR3. CDR3 protein: CASSPSTKGMETQYF. The CDR3 DNA reads TGCGCCAGCAGCCCAAGTACAAAAGGGATGGAGACCCAGTACTTC.

This clonotype was found many times. The chain joins TRBV20-1 to TRBJ1-1; perhaps TRBD1 as D (5 bases). Germline values: CDR1 DFQATT, CDR2 SNEGSKA (reference sequence). V lost 3 bases to trimming and J lost 5 bases, with 13 bases between them. This CDR3 contains 13 residues. The CDR3 sequence is CSARWGWDTEAFF. CDR3 sequence (DNA): TGCAGTGCTAGGTGGGGGTGGGATACTGAAGCTTTCTTT.

A few counts support this clonotype. The chain combines TRBV10-3 with TRBJ2-7, with 9 bases that match TRBD2. The V gene's germline CDR1 is ENHRY and CDR2 SYGVKD. This CDR3 has 18 amino acids. J was trimmed by 3 bases and V by 7 bases; bases with no gene match: 19. CDR3 DNA sequence: TGTGCCATCACCGACCGGCTAGCGGGGAGCCGGGAGAACTACGAGCAGTACTTC. This sequence encodes CAITDRLAGSRENYEQYF.

J is TRBJ2-5 and V is TRBV11-2, with 15 bases identical to TRBD2. V was clipped by 5 bases and J by 2 bases; unmatched bases: 12. Germline V CDR1 and CDR2: SGHAT, FQNNGV. The CDR3 is 19 residues long. The CDR3 DNA reads TGTGCCAGCAGCCACGGACTAGCGGGAGGGGGAGGGGAACAAGAGACCCAGTACTTC. Its translation is CASSHGLAGGGGEQETQYF.

This clonotype was counted only a few times. The gene calls are TRBV11-2 and TRBJ2-7, with D perhaps TRBD2 (6 bases). CDR3 length: 17 residues. CDR1 is SGHAT and CDR2 is FQNNGV in the germline V gene. The germline V and J ends were trimmed by 0 bases and 3 bases, with 18 bases remaining between them. The CDR3 loop is CASSLESRSGQSYEQYF. The CDR3 region has the DNA TGTGCCAGCAGCTTAGAGTCCCGCAGCGGGCAAAGCTACGAGCAGTACTTC.

This clonotype was found a few times. The gene calls are TRBV5-1 and TRBJ2-1; possibly TRBD1 for D (7 bases). Germline V gene data show CDR1 as SGHRS and CDR2 as YFSETQ. The V gene lost 0 bases and the J gene lost 8 bases, with 12 bases spanning the gap. The CDR3 covers 14 residues. The CDR3 region has the DNA TGCGCCAGCAGCTTGGGTGTCAGGGGGGATGAGCAGTTCTTC. This codes for CASSLGVRGDEQFF. The variable domain in full, completed from reference TRBV5-1 and TRBJ2-1, reads KAGVTQTPRYLIKTRGQQVTLSCSPISGHRSVSWYQQTPGQGLQFLFEYFSETQRNKGNFPGRFSGRQFSNSRSEMNVSTLELGDSALYLCASSLGVRGDEQFFGPGTRLTVL.

The chain combines TRBV11-3 with TRBJ2-1, with D possibly TRBD2 on 7 matching bases. Trimming removed 5 bases at V and 14 bases at J, with 16 bases between. This CDR3 has 12 amino acids. In germline, CDR1 is SGHNT, CDR2 YENEEA. The CDR3 region has the DNA TGTGCCAGCAGCCAAGGGGGGGCCTCAGAGTTCTTC. Amino acid sequence: CASSQGGASEFF. Supplemented by reference TRBV11-3 and TRBJ2-1, the full variable domain reads EAGVVQSPRYKIIEKKQPVAFWCNPISGHNTLYWYLQNLGQGPELLIRYENEEAVDDSQLPKDRFSAERLKGVDSTLKIQPAELGDSAVYLCASSQGGASEFFGPGTRLTVL.

The chain is built from TRBV4-3 and TRBJ2-2; 10 positions match TRBD2. Germline lookup yields CDR1 LGHNA and CDR2 YSLEER. J gave up 4 bases and V 0 bases, and 14 bases lay outside the gene matches. The CDR3 runs to 20 residues. The CDR3 loop reads CASSQDPRGLAGALTGELFF. The DNA for the CDR3 is TGCGCCAGCAGCCAAGATCCCAGAGGGCTAGCGGGAGCCCTCACCGGGGAGCTGTTTTTT.

This chain uses TRBV24-1 with TRBJ2-5, with 9 bases that match TRBD1. The CDR3 runs to 15 residues. Germline V CDR1 and CDR2: KGHDR, SFDVKD. J gave up 8 bases and V 7 bases, and 13 bases lay outside the gene matches. CDR3 coding DNA: TGTGCCACCAGGTCCGGACAGGGGCTCGGGGGTACCCAGTACTTC. Amino acids: CATRSGQGLGGTQYF.

This chain joins TRBV7-3 and TRBJ2-3; TRBD2 aligns across 11 bases. Germline V gene lookup returns CDR1 SGHTA and CDR2 FQGTGA. This CDR3 is 17 amino acids long. Germline trimming cut 5 bases from V and 5 bases from J; bases unmatched to any gene: 12. Written as DNA, the CDR3 is TGTGCCAGCAGCAATAGCGGGGGGGCCTTTGGTCTAGATACGCAGTATTTT. Translating it yields CASSNSGGAFGLDTQYF.

This clonotype was counted many times. The chain links TRBV12-3 or TRBV12-4 to TRBJ2-7; 12 nucleotides agree with TRBD1. The CDR3 spans 15 residues. The V and J ends lost 5 bases and 5 bases, in that order; junction bases with no gene match: 7. CDR3 residues: CASSEGDRGRNEQYF. DNA for the CDR3: TGTGCCAGCAGTGAAGGGGACAGGGGGCGGAACGAGCAGTACTTC.

This CDR3 reads CASSPPLTDNEQFF. CDR3 sequence (DNA): TGTGCCAGCTCACCACCTCTGACAGACAATGAGCAGTTCTTC. This chain uses TRBV18 with TRBJ2-1; D is possibly TRBD1 (5 bases). The germline V gene has CDR1 KGHSH and CDR2 LQKENI. CDR3 length: 14 residues. V was shortened by 0 bases and J by 5 bases, with 8 bases between the two germline ends.

This clonotype came up many times. The chain links TRBV5-1 to TRBJ2-1; the match to TRBD1 covers 7 bases. The V gene end was trimmed by 2 bases and the J gene end by 1 base; junction bases not matched to a gene: 3. Germline V gene lookup returns CDR1 SGHRS and CDR2 YFSETQ. This CDR3 is 15 amino acids long. The CDR3 region is CASSLDRVSYNEQFF. The CDR3 bases are TGCGCCAGCAGCTTAGACAGGGTTTCCTACAATGAGCAGTTCTTC.

At least ten counts were recorded for this clonotype. The rearrangement joins TRBV7-2 to TRBJ2-7, with D possibly matching TRBD2 (5 bases). This CDR3 comprises 15 residues. CDR1 is SGHTA, CDR2 FQGNSA, per germline. V was clipped by 1 base and J by 1 base, with 11 bases between them. CDR3 loop: CASSLDSDGSYEQYF. CDR3 in DNA: TGTGCCAGCAGCTTAGATAGCGATGGGTCCTACGAGCAGTACTTC.